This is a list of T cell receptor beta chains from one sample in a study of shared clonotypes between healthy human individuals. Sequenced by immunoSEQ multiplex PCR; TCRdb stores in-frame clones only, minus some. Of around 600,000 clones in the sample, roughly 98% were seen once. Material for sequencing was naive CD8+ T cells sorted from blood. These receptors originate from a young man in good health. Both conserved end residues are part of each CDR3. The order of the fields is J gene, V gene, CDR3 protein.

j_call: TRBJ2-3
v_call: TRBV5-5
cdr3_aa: CASSPGLRTDTQYF

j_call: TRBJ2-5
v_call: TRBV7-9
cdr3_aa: CASSSLVGWGQETQYF

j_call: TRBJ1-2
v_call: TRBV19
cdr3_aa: CASSIGPSYGDPYGYTF

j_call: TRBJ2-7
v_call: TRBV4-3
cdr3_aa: CASSQDRGQAYEQYF

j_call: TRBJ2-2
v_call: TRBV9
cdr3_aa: CASSVEGVGGELFF

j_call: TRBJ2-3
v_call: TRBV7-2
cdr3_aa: CASSLGTGGSDTQYF

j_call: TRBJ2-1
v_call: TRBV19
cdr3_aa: CASSPGVNEQFF

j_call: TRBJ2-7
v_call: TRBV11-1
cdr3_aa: CASSWGLGSSYEQYF

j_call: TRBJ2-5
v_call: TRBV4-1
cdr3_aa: CASSQGLAGGAMGETQYF

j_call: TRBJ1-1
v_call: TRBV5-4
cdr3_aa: CASSLSLMNTEAFF

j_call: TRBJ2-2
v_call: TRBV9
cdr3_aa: CASSAGTGGDTGELFF

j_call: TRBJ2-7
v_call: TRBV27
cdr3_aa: CASSPDRRSYEQYF

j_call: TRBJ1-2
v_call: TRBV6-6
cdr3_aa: CASSYNPDSRSYGYTF

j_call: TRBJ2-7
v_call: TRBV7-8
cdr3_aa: CASSLFPTTPGASYEQYF

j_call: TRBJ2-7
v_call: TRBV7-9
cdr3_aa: CASSDTGGGYEQYF

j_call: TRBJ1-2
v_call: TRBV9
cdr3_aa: CASSVTQGRYGYTF

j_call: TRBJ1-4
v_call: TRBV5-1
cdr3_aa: CASSLDSGRNEKLFF

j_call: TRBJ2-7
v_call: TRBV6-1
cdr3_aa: CASSDWQGSYEQYF

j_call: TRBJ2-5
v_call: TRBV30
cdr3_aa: CAAEGVQQETQYF

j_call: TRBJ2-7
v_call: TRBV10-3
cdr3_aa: CAIGTSGSIPYEQYF

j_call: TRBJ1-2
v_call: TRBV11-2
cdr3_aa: CASSLADRGNTYGYTF

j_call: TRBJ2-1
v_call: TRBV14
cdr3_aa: CASSLRDRYYNEQFF

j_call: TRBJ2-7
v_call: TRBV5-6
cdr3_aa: CASSLSASYEQYF

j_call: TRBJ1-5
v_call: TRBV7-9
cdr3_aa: CASSPPGTGGSQPQHF

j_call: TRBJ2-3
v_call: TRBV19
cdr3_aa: CASSRRQGTDTQYF

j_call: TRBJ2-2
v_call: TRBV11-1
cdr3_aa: CASSLDPGQGGTGELFF

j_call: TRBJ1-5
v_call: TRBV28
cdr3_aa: CASSFVGVRVLGLNQPQHF

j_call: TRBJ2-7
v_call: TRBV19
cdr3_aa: CAVEGHEACSGYEQYF

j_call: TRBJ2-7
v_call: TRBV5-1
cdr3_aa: CASSWGEGPEQYF

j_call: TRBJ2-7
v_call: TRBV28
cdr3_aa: CASSFRHGNYEQYF

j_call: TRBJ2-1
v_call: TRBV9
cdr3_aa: CASSVVSGGTYNEQFF

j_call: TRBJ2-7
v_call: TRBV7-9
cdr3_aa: CASSFPSGRANHEQYF

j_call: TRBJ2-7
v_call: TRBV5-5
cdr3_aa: CASSPPTNAYEQYF

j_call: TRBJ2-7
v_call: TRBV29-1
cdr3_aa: CSVVGSGGSYEQYF